Listed here are 15 T cell receptor beta chains from one sample, sequenced in a study of CD8+CD57+ T cells in acquired aplastic anemia. According to the study, genomic DNA was the template for TCR beta VDJ and CDR3 profiling. MiXCR, applied by TCRdb to the reads, yields one record per CDR3 protein. The sample carries about 180,000 distinct CDR3 sequences, 45% to 50% recorded once. Input material: sorted CD4+, CD8+, or CD8+CD57+ T cells (not recorded which) from PBMCs. The source is a human donor in good health.

CDR3 sequence reads: CASSLWMQETQYF. CDR3 coding DNA: TGTGCCAGCAGCTTATGGATGCAGGAGACCCAGTACTTC. The chain carries TRBV7-8 and TRBJ2-5; no definite D call. V was pared by 2 bases and J by 5 bases, with 9 bases between. This CDR3 has 13 amino acids. CDR1 and CDR2 (germline): SGHVS, FQNEAQ.

This chain links TRBV5-6 with TRBJ2-5; TRBD2 might be the D (5 bases). Trimming took 4 bases from V and 2 from J, leaving 12 bases between them. The CDR3 consists of 14 residues. Germline V gene lookup returns CDR1 SGHDT and CDR2 YYEEEE. CDR3 sequence reads: CASSVGSEQETQYF. The CDR3 DNA reads TGTGCCAGCAGCGTGGGTAGCGAGCAAGAGACCCAGTACTTC.

J is TRBJ2-3 and V is TRBV7-3; D could derive from TRBD1 or TRBD2 (5 bases each). This CDR3 is built from 16 residues. The V end lost 1 base, the J end lost 4 bases, and 15 bases lay between the germline ends. CDR1 and CDR2 (germline): SGHTA, FQGTGA. CDR3 loop: CASSLRVDGDPDTQYF. The CDR3 region has the DNA TGTGCCAGCAGCTTAAGGGTCGACGGGGACCCAGATACGCAGTATTTT.

The V call is TRBV19, the J call TRBJ1-1, with TRBD1 as a possible D gene (5 bases). CDR3 length: 14 amino acids. Germline V gene data show CDR1 as LNHDA and CDR2 as SQIVND (reference sequence). Trimming took off 2 bases at V and 1 base at J, with 8 bases between the two ends. The CDR3 sequence: CASSILQGNTEAFF. The CDR3 nucleotides read TGTGCCAGTAGTATACTCCAGGGGAACACTGAAGCTTTCTTT.

J is TRBJ1-1 and V is TRBV29-1; TRBD1 matches 8 bases. The CDR3 extends over 12 amino acids. Germline V gene sequence: CDR1 SQVTM, CDR2 ANQGSEA. V gave up 5 bases and J gave up 4 bases; unmatched junction bases: 3. This CDR3 is CSVRTGFTEAFF. The CDR3 DNA reads as TGCAGCGTTCGGACAGGGTTCACTGAAGCTTTCTTT.

In regard to this clonotype: Here the CDR3 omits its conserved ending phenylalanine or tryptophan, so a read error is the likely source. V is TRBV20-1 and J is TRBJ2-7; 10 nucleotides align to TRBD1. V lost 6 bases, J lost 5 bases, and 4 bases stayed unmatched. Germline loops: CDR1 DFQATT, CDR2 SNEGSKA (reference sequence). This CDR3 has 12 amino acids. The CDR3 nucleotides are TGCAGTGCCGGGGGGACAGGGGACGAGCAGTACCTC. Its translation: CSAGGTGDEQYL.

This clonotype has a handful of counts. This sequence joins TRBV15 and TRBJ2-5; no definite D call. This CDR3 contains 12 residues. The ends were cut back, 4 bases at V and 5 bases at J, with 8 bases in the middle. Germline CDR1 LNHNV, CDR2 YYDKDF (reference sequence). The CDR3 bases are TGTGCCACCAGCACCCCGGGCGAGACCCAGTACTTC. Its translation is CATSTPGETQYF.

This clonotype was found many times. This chain joins TRBV20-1 and TRBJ2-7; tentatively, D is TRBD1 or TRBD2 (5 bases each). CDR1 is DFQATT and CDR2 is SNEGSKA in the germline V gene (reference sequence). The V gene lost 5 bases and the J gene lost 2 bases, with 16 bases spanning the gap. This CDR3 comprises 14 residues. CDR3 nucleotide sequence: TGCAGTGCTTCCCCTTCCGGGACCCCCTACGAGCAGTACTTC. It specifies CSASPSGTPYEQYF.

Many counts were recorded for this clonotype. The chain is built from TRBV20-1 and TRBJ1-6, with TRBD1 matching 7 bases. V was pared by 1 base and J by 5 bases, with 8 bases of the junction left unmatched. The CDR3 is made up of 16 amino acids. CDR1 is DFQATT and CDR2 is SNEGSKA in the germline V gene (reference sequence). CDR3 sequence (DNA): TGCAGTGCTAGAGGGCCCCCGGGGACAGATAATTCACCCCTCCACTTT. This translates into CSARGPPGTDNSPLHF.

The chain uses TRBV11-3 and TRBJ1-1; TRBD1 aligns across 8 bases. The trim removed 4 bases at V and 1 base at J, leaving 2 bases unmatched. The germline CDR1 and CDR2 sequences are SGHNT and YENEEA. The CDR3 has 14 amino acids. This CDR3 reads CASSWTGSNTEAFF. CDR3 DNA sequence: TGTGCCAGCAGCTGGACAGGGTCGAACACTGAAGCTTTCTTT.

The CDR3 nucleotides read TGCGCCAGCAGCAGACGGACAGGGGCCAATGAGCAGTTCTTC. It encodes CASSRRTGANEQFF. The chain combines TRBV5-1 with TRBJ2-1, with 9 nucleotides matching TRBD1. Germline-derived CDR1 and CDR2 are SGHRS and YFSETQ. V trimming: 4 bases; J trimming: 6 bases; junction bases outside the gene matches: 5. This CDR3 spans 14 amino acids.

This clonotype turned up a few times. This rearrangement joins TRBV7-2 to TRBJ2-2; D unresolved. Per germline, CDR1 SGHTA and CDR2 FQGNSA. Between the trimmed V and J ends, which lost 5 bases and 7 bases, there was a span of 17 bases. This CDR3 has 15 amino acids. For the CDR3, the DNA is TGTGCCAGCAGCCCCTGGGTCGAGGCAGGCGGGGAGCTGTTTTTT. Translated, it gives CASSPWVEAGGELFF. The complete variable domain, with remaining parts taken from reference TRBV7-2 and TRBJ2-2, reads GAGVSQSPSNKVTEKGKDVELRCDPISGHTALYWYRQSLGQGLEFLIYFQGNSAPDKSGLPSDRFSAERTGGSVSTLTIQRTQQEDSAVYLCASSPWVEAGGELFFGEGSRLTVL.

The V call is TRBV5-1, the J call TRBJ2-7, with D possibly called TRBD1 or TRBD2 (6 bases each). CDR3 length equals 16 residues. The germline V and J ends were trimmed by 0 bases and 1 base, with 14 bases remaining between them. The V gene's germline CDR1 is SGHRS and CDR2 YFSETQ. The CDR3 region is CASSLVPGATSYEQYF. As DNA, the CDR3 is TGCGCCAGCAGCTTGGTGCCGGGGGCTACTTCCTACGAGCAGTACTTC.

At least ten counts were recorded for this clonotype. The rearrangement uses TRBV6-1 and TRBJ1-5; D possibly corresponds to TRBD1 (5 bases). In germline, CDR1 is MNHNS, CDR2 SASEGT. This CDR3 has 14 amino acids. V lost 4 bases to trimming and J lost 3 bases, with 10 bases between them. CDR3 residues: CASSVRQNNQPQHF. In DNA, the CDR3 is TGTGCCAGCAGTGTAAGACAGAACAATCAGCCCCAGCATTTT.

This clonotype was seen at least ten times. The chain has TRBV14 and TRBJ2-5, with 9 positions matching TRBD2. V was clipped by 4 bases and J by 2 bases; unmatched bases: 8. CDR3 size: 16 residues. CDR1 is SGHDN, CDR2 FVKESK, per germline. The CDR3 is CASSLGGSGSQETQYF. CDR3 DNA: TGTGCCAGCAGCCTTGGTGGTAGCGGGAGTCAAGAGACCCAGTACTTC.